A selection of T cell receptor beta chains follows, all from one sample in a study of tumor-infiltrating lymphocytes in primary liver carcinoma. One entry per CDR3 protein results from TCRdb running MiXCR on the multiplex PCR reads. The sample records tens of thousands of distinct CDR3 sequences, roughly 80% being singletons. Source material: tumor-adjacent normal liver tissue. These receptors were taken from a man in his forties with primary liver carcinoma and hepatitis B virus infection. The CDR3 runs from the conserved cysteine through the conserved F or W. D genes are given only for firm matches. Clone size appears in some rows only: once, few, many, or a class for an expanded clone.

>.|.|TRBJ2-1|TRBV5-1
TGCGCCAGCAGCTTAGGTGGGGACAATGAGCAGTTCTTC
CASSLGGDNEQFF
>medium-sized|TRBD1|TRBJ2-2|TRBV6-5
TGTGCCAGCAGTTACGAGACAGGGGACACCGGGGAGCTGTTTTTT
CASSYETGDTGELFF
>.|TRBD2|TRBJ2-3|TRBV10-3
TGTGCCTTCCGGGGGGTAAGGGCCGATACGCAGTATTTT
CAFRGVRADTQYF
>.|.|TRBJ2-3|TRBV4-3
TGTGCCGGCAGACTTGGAGGTAGCGCCACAGATACGCAGTATTTT
CAGRLGGSATDTQYF
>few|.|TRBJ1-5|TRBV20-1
TGCAGTGCTGCCCGGGGGGAATGGTTAAGCAATCAGCCCCGGCATTTT
CSAARGEWLSNQPRHF
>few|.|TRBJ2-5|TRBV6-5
TGTGCCAGCAGTTACTCAATCCTGGTGCAAGAGACCCAGTACTTC
CASSYSILVQETQYF
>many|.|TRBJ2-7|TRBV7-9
TGTGCCAGCAGCACTACGGGCCCCCCATACGAGCAGTACTTC
CASSTTGPPYEQYF
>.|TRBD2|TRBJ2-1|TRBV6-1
TGTGCCAGCAGTGGAGAAGCGGGAGGATATAGTGAGCAGTTCTTC
CASSGEAGGYSEQFF
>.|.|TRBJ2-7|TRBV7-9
TGTGCCAGCAGCTTAGGCAGCTCCTACGAGCAAAACTTC
CASSLGSSYEQNF
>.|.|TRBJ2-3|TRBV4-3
TGCGCCAACAGCCAAGACGGTGGACCCATGGGAGATCGAAGCACAGATACGCAGTATTTT
CANSQDGGPMGDRSTDTQYF
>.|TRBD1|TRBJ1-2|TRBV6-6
TGTGCCAACAGTTGGTCACAGGGGGCGCGTGGCTACACCTTC
CANSWSQGARGYTF
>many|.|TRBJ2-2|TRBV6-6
TGTGCCAGCACTGGTCCGGCGGCTAACACCGGGGAGCTGTTTTTT
CASTGPAANTGELFF
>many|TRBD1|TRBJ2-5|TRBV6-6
TGTGCCAGCAGTTACGACAGGGGGCTAGATACCCAGTACTTC
CASSYDRGLDTQYF
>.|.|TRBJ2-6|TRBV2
TGTGCCCGCTTGTTTCGACAGGCTGGGGCCAACGCCCTGACTTTC
CARLFRQAGANALTF
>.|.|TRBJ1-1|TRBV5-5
TGTGCCAGCAGCCATGAGGATGTGCGGTACACTGAAGCTATCTTT
CASSHEDVRYTEAIF
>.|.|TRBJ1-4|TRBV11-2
TGTGACAGCAGCTTAGATCTTGGGGGGTTCACGCTGTTTTTT
CDSSLDLGGFTLFF
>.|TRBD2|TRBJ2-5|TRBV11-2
TGTGTCAGCAGCTTGGAGCCTAGCGGGACTAGAGACTACTTC
CVSSLEPSGTRDYF
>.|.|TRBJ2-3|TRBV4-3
TGCGCCAGCAGCCTTTGGGGTAGCGCCACAGATACGCAGTATTTT
CASSLWGSATDTQYF
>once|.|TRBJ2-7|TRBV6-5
TGTGCCAGCAGTACCGCAGGAGACGGGCTCGAGCAGTACTTC
CASSTAGDGLEQYF
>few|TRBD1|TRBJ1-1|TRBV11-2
TGTACTAGCAGCTTAGATTGGACAGGGATTGACACTGAAGCTTTCTTT
CTSSLDWTGIDTEAFF
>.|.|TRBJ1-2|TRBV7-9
TGTGCCATCAGCCATATAGGGGGAAGAGGCAACTATGGCTACACCTTC
CAISHIGGRGNYGYTF
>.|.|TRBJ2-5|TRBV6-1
TGTGCCAGCAGAGGTGTAGGGAGAGAGACCCAGTACTTC
CASRGVGRETQYF
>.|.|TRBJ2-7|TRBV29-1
.
CSAMTFGIGTPYEQCF
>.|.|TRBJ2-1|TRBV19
TGTGCCTGTAGTATAGGAGGAAGGGGCTTGCTCAATGAGCAGTTCTTC
CACSIGGRGLLNEQFF
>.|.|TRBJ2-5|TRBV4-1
TGCGCCAGCAGCACCCGGGTAGGAGTCGAGACCCAGTACTTC
CASSTRVGVETQYF
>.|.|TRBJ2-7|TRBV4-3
TGCTCCAGCAGCCATCGCTCTAGCATCTACGAGCGGTACTTC
CSSSHRSSIYERYF
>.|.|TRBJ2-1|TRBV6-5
TGTGCCAGCAGTTACGGTTGGATAGTGGGGATCAATGAGCAGTTGTTC
CASSYGWIVGINEQLF
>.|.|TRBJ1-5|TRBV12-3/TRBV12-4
TGTGCCAGCAGTTTCACGACGTCGGAGCAGCCCCAGCATTTT
CASSFTTSEQPQHF
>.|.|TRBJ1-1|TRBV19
TGTGCCAGTAGTATTACTGGTGACACTGAAGCTTTCTTT
CASSITGDTEAFF
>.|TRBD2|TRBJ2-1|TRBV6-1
TGTGTCAGCAGTGAGGAAGCGGGAGGATACAATGGGCAGTTCTTT
CVSSEEAGGYNGQFF
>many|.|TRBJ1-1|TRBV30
TGTGCCTGGAATTTAGTCGGACCTGAAGCTTTCTTT
CAWNLVGPEAFF
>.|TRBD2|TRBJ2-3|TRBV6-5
TGTGCCAGCAGATCCGGACTAGCGGACACAGATACGCAGTATTTT
CASRSGLADTDTQYF
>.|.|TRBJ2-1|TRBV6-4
TGTGGCAACAGTGAAGGGAGCCACAATGAGCAGTTCTTC
CGNSEGSHNEQFF
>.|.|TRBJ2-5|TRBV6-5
TGTGCCAGCTGTTACGCGGGTATCCAAGAGACCCAGTACTTC
CASCYAGIQETQYF
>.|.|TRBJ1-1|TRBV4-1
TGCGCCAGCAGCCGATACAGCGAACAGAAGACTGAAGCTTTCTTT
CASSRYSEQKTEAFF
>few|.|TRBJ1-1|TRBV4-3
TGCGCCAGCGGCCAAGAGGCGGATATCATGAACAGTGAAGCTTTCTTT
CASGQEADIMNSEAFF
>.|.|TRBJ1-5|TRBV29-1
TGCAGCGTCATCGAAGGACAAATCGGTCAGCCCCAGCATTTT
CSVIEGQIGQPQHF
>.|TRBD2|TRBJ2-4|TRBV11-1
TGTGCCAACAGCTTTCCCTGGGCTAGCGGGACCAAAAACATTCAGTACTTC
CANSFPWASGTKNIQYF
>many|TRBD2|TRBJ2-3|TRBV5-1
TGCGCCAGCGGGACTAGCGGGGGAACAGATACGCAGTATTTT
CASGTSGGTDTQYF
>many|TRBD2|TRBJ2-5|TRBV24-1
TGTGCCACCAGTCGGTACGATCTAGCGGGAGGAGGCGAGACCCAGTACTTC
CATSRYDLAGGGETQYF
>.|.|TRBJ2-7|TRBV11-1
TGTGCCAACAGCCCTGGACTACGATTCTACGAGCAGTACTTC
CANSPGLRFYEQYF
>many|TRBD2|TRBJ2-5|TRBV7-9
TGTGCCAGCAGCTTAGGACTAGCGACCCAAGAGACCCAGTACTTC
CASSLGLATQETQYF
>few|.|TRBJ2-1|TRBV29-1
TGCAGTCTTGATGTCGCGGGCCTCTACAATGAGCAGTTCTTC
CSLDVAGLYNEQFF
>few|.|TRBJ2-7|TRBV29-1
TGCAGCGTGTCCCCAGGGAGCTACGAGCAGTACTTC
CSVSPGSYEQYF
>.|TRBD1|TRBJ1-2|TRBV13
TGTGCCAGCAGCTTAGGCTGTCTTACAGGGGGTGATGGCTACACCTTC
CASSLGCLTGGDGYTF
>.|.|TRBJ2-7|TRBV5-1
TGCGCCAACAGCTTGGTATCCGGGACACTCGAGCAGTACTTC
CANSLVSGTLEQYF
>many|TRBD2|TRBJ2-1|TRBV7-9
TGTGCCAGCAGCTTAGCTCAGCGGGATAGATACAATGAGCAGTTCTTC
CASSLAQRDRYNEQFF
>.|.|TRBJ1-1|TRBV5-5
TGTGCCAGCAGCCATGAGGGTGAGCGGTGCACCGGAGCTTTCTTT
CASSHEGERCTGAFF
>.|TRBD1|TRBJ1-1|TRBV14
TGTGTCAGCAGAGAGACAGGGGGGAACACTGAAGCTGTCTTT
CVSRETGGNTEAVF
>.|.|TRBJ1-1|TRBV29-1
TGCAACGTTGGCGGGGGTCCAAGGGAGGCTTTCTTT
CNVGGGPREAFF
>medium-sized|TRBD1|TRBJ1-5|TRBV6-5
TGTGCCAGCAGCCCGGACAGGGGCCGTGATCAGCCCCAGCATTTT
CASSPDRGRDQPQHF
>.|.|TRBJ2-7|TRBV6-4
TGTGCCAGCAGTGCCACAGTGGCAAGGGGCTTGGACGAGCAGTACTTC
CASSATVARGLDEQYF
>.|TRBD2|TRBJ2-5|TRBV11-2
TGTGTTAGCAGCTTCAGCGGGGGACAAGAGACCCGGTACTTC
CVSSFSGGQETRYF
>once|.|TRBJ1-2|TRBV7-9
TGTGCAAGCAGTGCAGGGGCTACGACCATCTATGGCTACACCTTC
CASSAGATTIYGYTF
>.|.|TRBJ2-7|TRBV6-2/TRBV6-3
TGTGCCAGCAACGACGCCAAGGGAAGGTACGAGCGATACTTC
CASNDAKGRYERYF
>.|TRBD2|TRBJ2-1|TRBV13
TGTGCCAGCAGCTTAGCCCCAGTTCGGCGGGAGGTCTACAATGAGCAGTTCTTC
CASSLAPVRREVYNEQFF
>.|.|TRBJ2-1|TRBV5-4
TGTGCCTGCAGAAAGGACCCGAGCTCCTATAATGAGCAGTTCTTC
CACRKDPSSYNEQFF